This is a list of T cell receptor beta chains from one sample in a study of PD-1 blockade in mismatch repair-deficient tumors. Here immunoSEQ multiplex PCR was the method, and the copy in TCRdb shows in-frame clones only, minus some. The sample lists about 100,000 clones, 82% occurring once. Sequenced material: peripheral blood, taken around 8 months after starting pembrolizumab. The receptor source for this set is an adult with mismatch repair-deficient cancer. The CDR3 runs from the conserved cysteine through the conserved F or W. A D gene is named only where the DNA matches it firmly. Rows may omit the clone size; those that give it use once, few, many or a size class.

cdr3_length clone_size j_call d_call v_call cdr3_aa cdr3_nt
11 - TRBJ2-7 - TRBV20-1 CSARGVYEQYF TGCAGTGCTAGAGGAGTATACGAGCAGTACTTC
18 - TRBJ2-1 TRBD2 TRBV14 CASSQGRLAGPSYNEQFF TGTGCCAGCAGCCAAGGACGGCTAGCGGGCCCTTCCTACAATGAGCAGTTCTTC
12 - TRBJ1-3 - TRBV30 CAGSQSGNTIYF TGTGCCGGAAGCCAATCTGGAAACACCATATATTTT
15 - TRBJ1-3 - TRBV10-1 CASSETGNSGNTIYF TGCGCCAGCAGCGAGACCGGGAACTCTGGAAACACCATATATTTT
15 - TRBJ1-2 - TRBV19 CASSIGGALGYGYTF TGTGCCAGTAGTATAGGGGGGGCGCTCGGCTATGGCTACACCTTC
14 - TRBJ2-1 - TRBV7-7 CASSLNGLNNEQFF TGTGCTAGCAGCTTGAACGGACTAAACAATGAGCAGTTCTTC
17 once TRBJ2-1 TRBD2 TRBV28 CASSPGTSGSSYNEQFF TGTGCCAGCAGTCCTGGGACTAGCGGAAGCTCCTACAATGAGCAGTTCTTC
13 few TRBJ1-2 - TRBV7-9 CASSFNSPYGYTF TGTGCCAGCAGCTTCAACAGCCCCTATGGCTACACCTTC
15 - TRBJ2-7 TRBD2 TRBV7-2 CASSLKPGLAYEQYF TGTGCCAGCAGCTTAAAGCCAGGACTAGCCTACGAGCAGTACTTC
15 - TRBJ1-4 - TRBV5-6 CASSLGTVRNEKLFF TGTGCCAGCAGCTTGGGAACTGTAAGGAATGAAAAACTGTTTTTT
15 - TRBJ2-7 TRBD1 TRBV11-2 CASSLGPGTGYEQYF TGTGCCAGCAGCTTAGGCCCCGGGACAGGCTACGAGCAGTACTTC
13 - TRBJ2-2 - TRBV6-5 CASRLRTTGELFF TGTGCCAGCAGACTCCGGACTACCGGGGAGCTGTTTTTT
16 - TRBJ1-2 - TRBV18 CASSHTTGLLNYGYTF TGTGCCAGCTCACACACTACAGGACTCCTCAACTATGGCTACACCTTC
12 - TRBJ2-5 - TRBV10-3 CAIVAIQETQYF TGTGCCATCGTAGCTATTCAAGAGACCCAGTACTTC
14 - TRBJ2-1 - TRBV9 CASSVTGTSNEQFF TGTGCCAGCAGCGTAACTGGCACCTCTAATGAGCAGTTCTTC
15 - TRBJ2-2 - TRBV11-3 CASSFRGANTGELFF TGTGCCAGCAGCTTTCGGGGCGCGAACACCGGGGAGCTGTTTTTT
10 few TRBJ1-1 - TRBV29-1 CSAPHTEAFF TGCAGCGCCCCCCACACTGAAGCTTTCTTT
19 - TRBJ2-1 - TRBV7-2 CASSLAESALDGQDNEQFF TGTGCCAGCAGCTTAGCGGAATCCGCATTGGACGGGCAGGACAATGAGCAGTTCTTC
14 - TRBJ2-7 - TRBV5-8 CASSFLTLSYEQYF TGTGCCAGCAGCTTTTTGACTTTATCCTACGAGCAGTACTTC
13 - TRBJ1-1 - TRBV2 CASSEGGITEAFF TGTGCCAGCAGTGAAGGGGGTATCACTGAAGCTTTCTTT
12 few TRBJ2-7 - TRBV10-3 CAIMGSSYEQYF TGTGCCATCATGGGGTCCTCCTACGAGCAGTACTTC
13 - TRBJ2-3 - TRBV18 CASSTNGLDTQYF TGTGCCAGCTCAACTAACGGACTAGATACGCAGTATTTT
14 - TRBJ1-5 - TRBV6-5 CASSYGGGSQPQHF TGTGCCAGCAGTTACGGCGGGGGGAGTCAGCCCCAGCATTTT
13 - TRBJ2-7 - TRBV6-1 CASSVSTPYEQYF TGTGCCAGCAGTGTTTCTACGCCCTACGAGCAGTACTTC
13 - TRBJ2-7 - TRBV6-6 CASSPGAMYEQYF TGTGCCAGCAGTCCAGGGGCTATGTACGAGCAGTACTTC
16 - TRBJ1-5 - TRBV10-3 CAISGGPYTSNQPQHF TGTGCCATCAGTGGGGGTCCATATACATCTAATCAGCCCCAGCATTTT
15 - TRBJ1-5 - TRBV15 CATSAGTLSNQPQHF TGTGCCACCAGCGCCGGGACACTTAGCAATCAGCCCCAGCATTTT
13 - TRBJ2-5 - TRBV18 CASSRAYQETQYF TGTGCCAGCTCTCGGGCTTATCAAGAGACCCAGTACTTC
15 - TRBJ2-7 TRBD2 TRBV14 CASSFPRGSSYEQYF TGTGCCAGCAGCTTCCCTCGCGGGAGCTCCTACGAGCAGTACTTC
13 few TRBJ2-1 TRBD2 TRBV30 CAWVNSGVNEQFF TGTGCCTGGGTCAATAGCGGGGTCAATGAGCAGTTCTTC
13 - TRBJ2-5 TRBD2 TRBV19 CASQFGGGETQYF TGTGCCAGCCAATTCGGCGGGGGGGAGACCCAGTACTTC
15 - TRBJ2-7 - TRBV7-2 CASSPPGLRLGEQYF TGTGCCAGCAGCCCACCTGGACTGCGCCTGGGGGAGCAGTACTTC
13 - TRBJ1-5 TRBD1 TRBV25-1 CASSGQGNQPQHF TGTGCCAGCAGCGGACAGGGGAATCAGCCCCAGCATTTT
16 - TRBJ2-3 - TRBV14 CASSQELSRYTNTQYF TGTGCCAGCAGCCAAGAGCTTAGCAGATACACAAATACGCAGTATTTT
17 - TRBJ2-3 TRBD2 TRBV9 CASSVGASGYLPDTQYF TGTGCCAGCAGCGTAGGGGCTAGCGGGTATCTGCCAGATACGCAGTATTTT
14 - TRBJ1-4 TRBD1 TRBV9 CASSRQGGNEKLFF TGTGCCAGCAGTCGACAGGGCGGTAATGAAAAACTGTTTTTT
12 - TRBJ2-5 TRBD2 TRBV30 CAWMGGNETQYF TGTGCCTGGATGGGGGGGAATGAGACCCAGTACTTC
12 few TRBJ2-7 - TRBV7-9 CASSLWGVEQYF TGTGCCAGCAGCTTATGGGGGGTCGAGCAGTACTTC
16 - TRBJ2-2 TRBD2 TRBV4-3 CASRDASGSNTGELFF TGCGCCAGCAGAGATGCTAGCGGATCGAACACCGGGGAGCTGTTTTTT
15 - TRBJ2-1 TRBD1 TRBV25-1 CASSDSRGQWDEQFF TGTGCCAGCAGTGACAGCAGGGGGCAATGGGATGAGCAGTTCTTC
17 - TRBJ2-1 - TRBV19 CASSIMWGLKLANEQFF TGTGCCAGTAGTATCATGTGGGGGTTAAAGTTAGCAAATGAGCAGTTCTTC
17 - TRBJ2-1 TRBD2 TRBV28 CASSSHRLAGGGNEQFF TGTGCCAGCAGTTCCCACCGACTAGCGGGAGGGGGCAATGAGCAGTTCTTC
15 - TRBJ1-1 TRBD1 TRBV5-4 CASSEPGGGNTEAFF TGTGCCAGCAGCGAGCCAGGGGGCGGAAACACTGAAGCTTTCTTT
17 once TRBJ1-2 TRBD1 TRBV27 CASSLSGQGFTHYGYTF TGTGCCAGCAGTTTATCGGGACAGGGCTTTACCCATTATGGCTACACCTTC
18 - TRBJ2-2 TRBD2 TRBV2 CASSELGLAGGGTGELFF TGTGCCAGCAGTGAACTTGGACTAGCGGGAGGAGGAACCGGGGAGCTGTTTTTT
15 - TRBJ2-2 - TRBV7-9 CASSRRSWNTGELFF TGTGCCAGCAGCCGACGATCCTGGAACACCGGGGAGCTGTTTTTT
16 - TRBJ2-5 - TRBV21-1 CASTKVAGGPGETQYF TGTGCCAGCACCAAGGTGGCGGGAGGGCCGGGAGAGACCCAGTACTTC
11 - TRBJ2-1 - TRBV12-5 CASEVYNEQFF TGTGCTAGTGAAGTTTACAATGAGCAGTTCTTC
14 - TRBJ1-4 - TRBV10-2 CASSPAGRNEKLFF TGCGCCAGCTCCCCGGCCGGCAGAAATGAAAAACTGTTTTTT
14 - TRBJ2-7 TRBD1 TRBV6-5 CASSYGDRAYEQYF TGTGCCAGCAGTTACGGGGACAGGGCCTACGAGCAGTACTTC